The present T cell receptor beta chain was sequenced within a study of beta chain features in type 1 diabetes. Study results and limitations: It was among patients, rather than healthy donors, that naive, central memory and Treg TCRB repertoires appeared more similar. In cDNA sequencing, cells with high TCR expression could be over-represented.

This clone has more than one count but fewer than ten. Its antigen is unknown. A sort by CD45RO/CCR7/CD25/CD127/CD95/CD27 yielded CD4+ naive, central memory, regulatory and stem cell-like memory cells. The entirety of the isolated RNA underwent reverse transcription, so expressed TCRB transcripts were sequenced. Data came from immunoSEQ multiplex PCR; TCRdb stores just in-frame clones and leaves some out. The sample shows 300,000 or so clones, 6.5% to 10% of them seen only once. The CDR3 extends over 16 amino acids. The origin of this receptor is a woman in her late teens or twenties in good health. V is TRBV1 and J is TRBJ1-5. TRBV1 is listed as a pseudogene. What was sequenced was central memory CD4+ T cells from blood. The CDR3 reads CTSSQVQDLSNQPQHF. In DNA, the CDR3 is TGCACCAGCAGCCAAGTTCAGGACCTTAGCAATCAGCCCCAGCATTTT.